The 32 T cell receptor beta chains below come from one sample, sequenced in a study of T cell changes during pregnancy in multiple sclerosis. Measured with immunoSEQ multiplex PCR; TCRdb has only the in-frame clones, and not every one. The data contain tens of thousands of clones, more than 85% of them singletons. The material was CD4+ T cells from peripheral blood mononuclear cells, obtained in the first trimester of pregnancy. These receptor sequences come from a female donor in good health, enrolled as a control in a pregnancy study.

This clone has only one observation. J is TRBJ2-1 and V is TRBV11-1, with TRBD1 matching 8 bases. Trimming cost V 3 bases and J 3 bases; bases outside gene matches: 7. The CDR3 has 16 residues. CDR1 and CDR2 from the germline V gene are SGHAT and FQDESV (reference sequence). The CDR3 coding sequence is TGTGCCAGCAGCTTTATCGGACAGGGAAACTACAATGAGCAGTTCTTC. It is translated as CASSFIGQGNYNEQFF.

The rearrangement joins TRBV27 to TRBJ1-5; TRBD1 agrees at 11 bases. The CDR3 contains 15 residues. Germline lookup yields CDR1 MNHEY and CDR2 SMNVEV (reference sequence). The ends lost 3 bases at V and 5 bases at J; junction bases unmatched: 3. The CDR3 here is CASSFGTGGDQPQHF. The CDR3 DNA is TGTGCCAGCAGTTTTGGGACAGGGGGTGATCAGCCCCAGCATTTT.

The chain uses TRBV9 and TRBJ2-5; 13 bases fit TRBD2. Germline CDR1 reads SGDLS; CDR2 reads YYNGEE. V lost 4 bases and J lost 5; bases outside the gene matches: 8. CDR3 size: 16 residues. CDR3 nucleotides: TGTGCCAGCAGCTCGAGGACTAGCGGGAGTGGTGAGACCCAGTACTTC. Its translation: CASSSRTSGSGETQYF.

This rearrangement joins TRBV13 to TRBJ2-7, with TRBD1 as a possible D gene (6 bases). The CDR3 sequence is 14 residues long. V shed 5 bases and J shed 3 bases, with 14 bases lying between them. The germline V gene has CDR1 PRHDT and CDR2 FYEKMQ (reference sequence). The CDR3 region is CASSRRTAIYEQYF. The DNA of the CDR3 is TGTGCCAGCAGCCGACGGACAGCCATCTACGAGCAGTACTTC.

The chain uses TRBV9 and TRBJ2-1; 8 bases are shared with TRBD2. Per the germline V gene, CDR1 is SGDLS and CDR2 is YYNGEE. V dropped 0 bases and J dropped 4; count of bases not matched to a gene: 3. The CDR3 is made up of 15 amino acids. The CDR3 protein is CASSVAGGQYNEQFF. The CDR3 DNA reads TGTGCCAGCAGCGTAGCGGGGGGGCAATACAATGAGCAGTTCTTC. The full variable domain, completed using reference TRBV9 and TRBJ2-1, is DSGVTQTPKHLITATGQRVTLRCSPRSGDLSVYWYQQSLDQGLQFLIQYYNGEERAKGNILERFSAQQFPDLHSELNLSSLELGDSALYFCASSVAGGQYNEQFFGPGTRLTVL.

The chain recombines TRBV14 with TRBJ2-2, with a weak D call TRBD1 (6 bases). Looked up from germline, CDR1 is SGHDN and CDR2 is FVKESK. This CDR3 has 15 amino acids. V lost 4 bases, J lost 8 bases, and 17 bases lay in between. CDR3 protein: CASSLDVQGRGELFF. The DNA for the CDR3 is TGTGCCAGCAGCCTGGATGTACAGGGAAGGGGGGAGCTGTTTTTT.

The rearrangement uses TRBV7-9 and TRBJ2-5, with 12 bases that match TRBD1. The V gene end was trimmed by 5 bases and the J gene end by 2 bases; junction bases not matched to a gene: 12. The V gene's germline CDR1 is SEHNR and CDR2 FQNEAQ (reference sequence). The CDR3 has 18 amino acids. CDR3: CASSPRWGQGAGQETQYF. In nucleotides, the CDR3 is TGTGCCAGCAGCCCTCGATGGGGACAGGGGGCAGGTCAAGAGACCCAGTACTTC.

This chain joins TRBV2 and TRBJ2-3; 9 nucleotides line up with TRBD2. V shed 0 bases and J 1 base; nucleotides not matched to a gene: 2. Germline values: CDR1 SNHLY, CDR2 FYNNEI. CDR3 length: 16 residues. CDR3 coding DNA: TGTGCCAGCAGTGAAGCGGCTAGCGGGGGCACAGATACGCAGTATTTT. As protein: CASSEAASGGTDTQYF.

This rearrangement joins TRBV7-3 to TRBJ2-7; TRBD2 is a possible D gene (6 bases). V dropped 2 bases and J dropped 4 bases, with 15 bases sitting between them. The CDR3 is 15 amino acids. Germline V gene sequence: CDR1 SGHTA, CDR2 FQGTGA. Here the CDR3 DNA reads TGTGCCAGCAGCTTAGGGTCGGGAGCGGGTTACGAGCAGTACTTC. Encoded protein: CASSLGSGAGYEQYF. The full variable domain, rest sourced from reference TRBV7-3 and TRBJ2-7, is GAGVSQTPSNKVTEKGKYVELRCDPISGHTALYWYRQSLGQGPEFLIYFQGTGAADDSGLPNDRFFAVRPEGSVSTLKIQRTERGDSAVYLCASSLGSGAGYEQYFGPGTRLTVT.

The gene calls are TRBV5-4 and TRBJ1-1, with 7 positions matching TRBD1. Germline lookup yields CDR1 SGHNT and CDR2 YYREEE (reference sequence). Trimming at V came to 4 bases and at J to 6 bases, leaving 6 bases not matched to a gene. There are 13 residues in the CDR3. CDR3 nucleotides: TGTGCCAGCAGCATATACAGGGGAGCTGAAGCTTTCTTT. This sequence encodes CASSIYRGAEAFF.

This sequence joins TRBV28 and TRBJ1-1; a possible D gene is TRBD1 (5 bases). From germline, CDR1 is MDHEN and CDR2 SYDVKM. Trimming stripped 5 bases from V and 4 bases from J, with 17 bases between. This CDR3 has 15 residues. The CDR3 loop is CASSPRGREGTEAFF. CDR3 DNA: TGTGCCAGCAGTCCCCGGGGCAGGGAGGGCACTGAAGCTTTCTTT.

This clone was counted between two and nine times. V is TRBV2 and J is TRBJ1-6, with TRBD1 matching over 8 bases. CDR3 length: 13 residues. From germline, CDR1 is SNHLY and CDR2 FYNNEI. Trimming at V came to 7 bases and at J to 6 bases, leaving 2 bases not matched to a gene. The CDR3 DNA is TGTGCCAGCAAGACAGGGGTTAATTCACCCCTCCACTTT. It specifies CASKTGVNSPLHF.

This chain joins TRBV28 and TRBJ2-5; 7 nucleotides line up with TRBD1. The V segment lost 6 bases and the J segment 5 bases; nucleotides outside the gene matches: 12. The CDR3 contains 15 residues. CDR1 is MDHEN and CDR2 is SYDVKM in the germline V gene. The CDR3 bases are TGTGCCAGCAGCCCCAGGGGGACGGGTCCGGAGACCCAGTACTTC. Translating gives CASSPRGTGPETQYF.

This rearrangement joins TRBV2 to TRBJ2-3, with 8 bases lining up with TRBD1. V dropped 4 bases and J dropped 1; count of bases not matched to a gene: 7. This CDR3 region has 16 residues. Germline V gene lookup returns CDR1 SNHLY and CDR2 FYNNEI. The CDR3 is CASSASDRGGTDTQYF. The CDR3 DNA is TGTGCCAGCAGTGCTTCCGACAGGGGCGGCACAGATACGCAGTATTTT.

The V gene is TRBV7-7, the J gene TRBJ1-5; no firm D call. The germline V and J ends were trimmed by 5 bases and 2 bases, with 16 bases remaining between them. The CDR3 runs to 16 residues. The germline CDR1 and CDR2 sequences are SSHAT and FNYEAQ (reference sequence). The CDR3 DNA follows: TGTGCCAGCAGCGTCCCGACTCGGAAGGGCAATCAGCCCCAGCATTTT. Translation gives CASSVPTRKGNQPQHF.

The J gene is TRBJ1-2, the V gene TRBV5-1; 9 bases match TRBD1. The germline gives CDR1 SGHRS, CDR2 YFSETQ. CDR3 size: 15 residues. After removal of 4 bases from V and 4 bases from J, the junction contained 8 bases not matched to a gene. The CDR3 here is CASSLLTGQGYGYTF. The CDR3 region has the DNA TGCGCCAGCAGCCTACTTACGGGACAGGGCTATGGCTACACCTTC.

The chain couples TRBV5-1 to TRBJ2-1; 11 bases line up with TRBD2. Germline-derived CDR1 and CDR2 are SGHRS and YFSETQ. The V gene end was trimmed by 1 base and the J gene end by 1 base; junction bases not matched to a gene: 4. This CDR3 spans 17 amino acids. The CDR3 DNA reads TGCGCCAGCAGCTTGTGGACTAGCGGGCGGTCCTACAATGAGCAGTTCTTC. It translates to CASSLWTSGRSYNEQFF. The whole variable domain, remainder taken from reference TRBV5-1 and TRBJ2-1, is KAGVTQTPRYLIKTRGQQVTLSCSPISGHRSVSWYQQTPGQGLQFLFEYFSETQRNKGNFPGRFSGRQFSNSRSEMNVSTLELGDSALYLCASSLWTSGRSYNEQFFGPGTRLTVL.

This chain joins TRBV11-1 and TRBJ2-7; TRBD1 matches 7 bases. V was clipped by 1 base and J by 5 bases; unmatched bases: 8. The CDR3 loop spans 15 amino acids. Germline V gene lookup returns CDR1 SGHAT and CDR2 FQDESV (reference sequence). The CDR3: CASSLVTGELDEQYF. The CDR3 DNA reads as TGTGCCAGCAGCTTAGTAACAGGGGAGTTGGACGAGCAGTACTTC.

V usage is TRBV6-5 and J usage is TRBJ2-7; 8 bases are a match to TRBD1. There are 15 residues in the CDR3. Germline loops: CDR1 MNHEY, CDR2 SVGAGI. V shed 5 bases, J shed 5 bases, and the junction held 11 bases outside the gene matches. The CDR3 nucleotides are TGTGCCAGCAGTCGACCCCCGGGACAGGACGACGAGCAGTACTTC. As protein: CASSRPPGQDDEQYF.

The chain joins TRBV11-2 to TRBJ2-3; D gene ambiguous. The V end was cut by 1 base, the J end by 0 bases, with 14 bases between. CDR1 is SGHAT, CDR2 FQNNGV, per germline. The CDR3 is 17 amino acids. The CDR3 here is CASSLGAGVRSTDTQYF. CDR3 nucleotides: TGTGCCAGCAGCTTAGGAGCCGGAGTCCGTAGCACAGATACGCAGTATTTT.

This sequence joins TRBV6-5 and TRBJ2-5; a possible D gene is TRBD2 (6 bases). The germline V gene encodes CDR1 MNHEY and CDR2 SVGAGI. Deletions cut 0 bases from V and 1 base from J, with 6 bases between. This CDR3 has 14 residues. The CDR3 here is CASSYSSGQETQYF. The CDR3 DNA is TGTGCCAGCAGTTACTCTAGCGGCCAAGAGACCCAGTACTTC.

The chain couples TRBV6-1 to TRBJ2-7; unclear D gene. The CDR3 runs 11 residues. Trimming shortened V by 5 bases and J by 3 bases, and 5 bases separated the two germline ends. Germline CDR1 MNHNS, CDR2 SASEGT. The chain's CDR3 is CASSLYYEQYF. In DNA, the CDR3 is TGTGCCAGCAGTCTCTACTACGAGCAGTACTTC.

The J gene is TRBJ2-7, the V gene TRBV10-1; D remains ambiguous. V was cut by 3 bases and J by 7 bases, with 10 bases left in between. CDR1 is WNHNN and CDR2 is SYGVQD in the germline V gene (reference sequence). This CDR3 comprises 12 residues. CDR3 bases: TGCGCCAGCAGTGACTCCTCTTCGGAGCAGTACTTC. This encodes CASSDSSSEQYF.

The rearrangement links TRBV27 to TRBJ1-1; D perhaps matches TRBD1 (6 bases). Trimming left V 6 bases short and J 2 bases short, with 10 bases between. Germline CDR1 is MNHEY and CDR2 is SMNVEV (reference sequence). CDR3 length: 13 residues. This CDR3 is CASRRTVNTEAFF. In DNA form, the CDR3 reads TGTGCCAGCAGGCGGACAGTTAACACTGAAGCTTTCTTT.

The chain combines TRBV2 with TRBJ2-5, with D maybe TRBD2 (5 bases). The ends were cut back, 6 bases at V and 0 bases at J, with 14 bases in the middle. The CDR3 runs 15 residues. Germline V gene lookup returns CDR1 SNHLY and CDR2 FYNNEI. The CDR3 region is CASSIPGIYQETQYF. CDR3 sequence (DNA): TGTGCCAGCAGCATCCCGGGAATCTACCAAGAGACCCAGTACTTC.

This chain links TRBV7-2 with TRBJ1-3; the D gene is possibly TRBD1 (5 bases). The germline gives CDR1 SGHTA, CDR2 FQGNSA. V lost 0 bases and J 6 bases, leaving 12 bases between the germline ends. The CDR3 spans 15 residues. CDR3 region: CASSLAQGTLNTIYF. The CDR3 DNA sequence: TGTGCCAGCAGCTTAGCGCAGGGTACTCTAAACACCATATATTTT.

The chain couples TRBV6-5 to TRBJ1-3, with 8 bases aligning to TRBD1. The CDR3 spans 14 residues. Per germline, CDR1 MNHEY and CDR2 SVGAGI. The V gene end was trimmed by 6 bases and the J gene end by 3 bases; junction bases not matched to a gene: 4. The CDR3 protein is CASRTTGVGNTIYF. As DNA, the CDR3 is TGTGCCAGCAGGACGACAGGGGTTGGAAACACCATATATTTT.

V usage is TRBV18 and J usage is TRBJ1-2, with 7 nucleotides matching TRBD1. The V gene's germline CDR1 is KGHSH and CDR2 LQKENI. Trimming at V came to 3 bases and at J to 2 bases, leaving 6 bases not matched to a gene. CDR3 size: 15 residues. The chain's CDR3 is CASSPVRDSNYGYTF. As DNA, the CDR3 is TGTGCCAGCTCACCGGTCCGGGACAGCAACTATGGCTACACCTTC.

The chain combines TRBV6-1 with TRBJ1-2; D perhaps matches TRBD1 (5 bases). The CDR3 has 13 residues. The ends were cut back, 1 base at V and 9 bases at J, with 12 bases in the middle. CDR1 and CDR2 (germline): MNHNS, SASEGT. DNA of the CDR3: TGTGCCAGCAGTGAAGGGACAAAGGGAAGCTACACCTTC. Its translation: CASSEGTKGSYTF.

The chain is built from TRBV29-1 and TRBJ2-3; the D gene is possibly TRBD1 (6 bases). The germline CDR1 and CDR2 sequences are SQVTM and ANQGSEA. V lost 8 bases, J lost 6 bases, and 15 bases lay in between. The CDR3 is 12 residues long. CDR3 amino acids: CSTGGPGDTQYF. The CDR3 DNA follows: TGCAGCACTGGGGGCCCCGGCGATACGCAGTATTTT.

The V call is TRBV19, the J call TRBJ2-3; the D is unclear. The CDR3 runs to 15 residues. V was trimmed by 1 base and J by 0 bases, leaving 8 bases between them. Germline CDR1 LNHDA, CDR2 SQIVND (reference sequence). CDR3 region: CASSIGQTSTDTQYF. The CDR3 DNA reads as TGTGCCAGTAGTATAGGGCAGACTAGCACAGATACGCAGTATTTT.

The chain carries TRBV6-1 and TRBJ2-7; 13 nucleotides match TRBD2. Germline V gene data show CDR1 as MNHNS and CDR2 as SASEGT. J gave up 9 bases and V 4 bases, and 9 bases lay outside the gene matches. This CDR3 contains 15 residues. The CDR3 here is CASSAPGTSGAGQYF. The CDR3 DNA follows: TGTGCCAGCAGTGCCCCCGGGACTAGCGGGGCCGGGCAGTACTTC.